This TCR beta chain was sequenced during a study of shared clonotypes between healthy human individuals. Whole-study context: A donor's plate count was three for CD4 naive and three for CD4 memory; CD8 naive had two and CD8 memory one.

Using immunoSEQ multiplex PCR, the repertoire was profiled, and TCRdb retains in-frame clones only, with some absent. The table lists about 610,000 clones, about 96% of them singletons. This CDR3 has 15 residues. CDR1 is MNHEY, CDR2 SVGAGI, per germline. The junction had 9 bases not matched to a gene; V was cut back by 6 bases and J by 5 bases. A single count supports this clone. No antigen is known for it. Points from the study as a whole: Sharing across four donors was highest in naive CD4 (around 5%) and lowest in memory CD8 (around 0.4%). Estimated richness values were generally larger in naive subsets than in memory subsets.

The chain has TRBV6-5 and TRBJ2-2, with TRBD2 matching over 7 bases. The sample taken for sequencing was naive CD4+ T cells sorted from blood. As for subset: CD45RA+ positively selected. The receptor was derived from a woman aged 25 to 45 in good health. The CDR3 DNA reads as TGTGCCAGCAGCTTTGGGGAGGGCCTTACCGGGGAGCTGTTTTTT. Translated: CASSFGEGLTGELFF.